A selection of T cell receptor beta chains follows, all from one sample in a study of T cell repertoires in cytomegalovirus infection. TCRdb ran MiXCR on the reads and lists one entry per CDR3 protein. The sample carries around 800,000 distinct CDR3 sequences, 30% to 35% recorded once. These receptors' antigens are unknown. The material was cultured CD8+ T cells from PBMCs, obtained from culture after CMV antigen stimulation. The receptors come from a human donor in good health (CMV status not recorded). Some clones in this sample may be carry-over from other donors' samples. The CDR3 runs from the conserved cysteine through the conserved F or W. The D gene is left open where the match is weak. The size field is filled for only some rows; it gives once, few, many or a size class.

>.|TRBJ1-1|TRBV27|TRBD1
TGTGCCAGCAGTTTGGGCAGGGGGCTAGATATGAACACTGAAGCTTTCTTT
CASSLGRGLDMNTEAFF
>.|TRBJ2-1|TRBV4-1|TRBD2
TGCGCCAGCAGCCAAGCCCCTTCGGGAGGGGTCAATGAGCAGTTCTTC
CASSQAPSGGVNEQFF
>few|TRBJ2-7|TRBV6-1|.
TGTGCCAGCAGTGAAAAACTACTATACGAGCAGTACTTC
CASSEKLLYEQYF
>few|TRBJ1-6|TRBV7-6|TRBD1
TGTGCCAGCAGCTCCAACGGACAGGGAGGCAATTCACCCCTCCACTTT
CASSSNGQGGNSPLHF
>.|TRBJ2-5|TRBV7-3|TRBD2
TGTGCCAGCAGCCCGGGGGGGCTGGGCCAAGAGACCCAGTACTTC
CASSPGGLGQETQYF
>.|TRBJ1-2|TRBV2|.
TGTGCCAGGAGGAGGCAGGCGGATGGCTACACCTTC
CARRRQADGYTF
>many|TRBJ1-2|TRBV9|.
TGTGCCAGCAGAGAGTTACGTGGCTACACCTTC
CASRELRGYTF
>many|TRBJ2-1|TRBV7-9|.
TGTGCCAGCAGCTTAAAACAGCCTGAAGGGCTCTTCCTTTACAATGAGCAGTTCTTC
CASSLKQPEGLFLYNEQFF
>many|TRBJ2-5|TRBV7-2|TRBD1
TGTGCCAGCAGCGGTGACAGGGTTGGGTCAGAGACCCAGTACTTC
CASSGDRVGSETQYF
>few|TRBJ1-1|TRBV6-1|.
TGTGCCAGCAGTTCCCGACAGACAGCAACCACTGAAGCTTTCTTT
CASSSRQTATTEAFF
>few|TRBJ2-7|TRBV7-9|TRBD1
TGTGCCAGCAGCTTAGGTAACAGGGGGCGCGAGCAGTACTTC
CASSLGNRGREQYF
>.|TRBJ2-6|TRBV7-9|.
TGTGCCAGCATCTTTCGGGGGACGAGCTCTGGGGCCAACGTCCTGACTTTC
CASIFRGTSSGANVLTF
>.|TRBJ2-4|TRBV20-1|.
TGCAGTGCTAGAGGCGGGCCGGGGTTCGAAAACATTCAGTACTTC
CSARGGPGFENIQYF
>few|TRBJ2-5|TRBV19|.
TGTGCCAGTAGTTCGTCCGGGGCCATAGAGACCCAGTACTTC
CASSSSGAIETQYF
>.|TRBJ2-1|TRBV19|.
TGTGCCAGTAGTATAGAGGGGGAGGTTGGCAATGAGCAGTTCTTT
CASSIEGEVGNEQFF
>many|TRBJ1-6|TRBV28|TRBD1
TGTGCCAGCAGGTCTGCCGACAGGGAATCTTCACCCCTCCACTTT
CASRSADRESSPLHF
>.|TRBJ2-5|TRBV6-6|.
TGTGCCAGCAGCCGGATTTTGCGGGACGGAAAACAAGAGACCCAGTACTTC
CASSRILRDGKQETQYF
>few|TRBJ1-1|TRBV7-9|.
TGTGCCAGCAGACCGTCGGGGGGGAACACTGAAGCTTTCTTT
CASRPSGGNTEAFF
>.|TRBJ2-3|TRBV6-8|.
TGTGCCAGCAGTTACTCGGTCGGCACAGATGCGCAGTATTTT
CASSYSVGTDAQYF
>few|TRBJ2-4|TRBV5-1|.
TGCGCCAGCATTGGACAAGGAAACATTCAGTACTTC
CASIGQGNIQYF
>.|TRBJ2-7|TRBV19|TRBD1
TGTGCCAGCACCCCCGGACAGGGACAGTACGAGCAGTACTTC
CASTPGQGQYEQYF
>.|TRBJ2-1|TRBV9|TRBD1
TGTGCCAGTAACGACAGGGTCGGTGAGCAGTTCTTC
CASNDRVGEQFF
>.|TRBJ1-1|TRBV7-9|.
TGTGCCAGCAGCGCCCCAGCACTGAACACTGAAGCTTTCTTT
CASSAPALNTEAFF
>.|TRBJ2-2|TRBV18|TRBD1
TGTGCCAGCTCACCGGGACAGGGGACGAACACCGGGGAGCTGTTTTTT
CASSPGQGTNTGELFF
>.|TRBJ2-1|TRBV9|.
TGTGCCAGCAGCGTCGGAGGCCAGCCGAGCTACAATGAGCAGTTCTTC
CASSVGGQPSYNEQFF
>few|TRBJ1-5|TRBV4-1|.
TGCGCCAGCAGCCAAGATACAGGGATTTATCAGCCCCAGCATTTT
CASSQDTGIYQPQHF
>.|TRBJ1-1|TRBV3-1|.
TGTGCCAGCAGCCAACTAGTTGACCGGCCATGGAACACTGAAGCTTTCTTT
CASSQLVDRPWNTEAFF
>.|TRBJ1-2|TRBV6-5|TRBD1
TGTGCCAGCAGTTACTCCCCAACAGGGGGTGAGTATGGCTACACCTTC
CASSYSPTGGEYGYTF
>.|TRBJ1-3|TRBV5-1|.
TGCGCCAGCAGGCCCCAGGGTCACTCTGGAAACACCATATATTTT
CASRPQGHSGNTIYF
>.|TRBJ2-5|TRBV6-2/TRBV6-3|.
TGTGCCAGCATCTCCGGGACTTCGCAAGAGACCCAGTACTTC
CASISGTSQETQYF
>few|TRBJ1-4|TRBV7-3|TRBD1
TGTGCCAGCAGCTTCGCCCCGGGACAGGGTGGAGAAAAACTGTTTTTT
CASSFAPGQGGEKLFF
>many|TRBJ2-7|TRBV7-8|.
TGTGCCAGCAGCCTCGGGGGTGGGGACGAGCAGTACTTC
CASSLGGGDEQYF